The entry below gives a single TCR beta chain sequence along with its context. Its antigen remains unidentified. Nothing much larger sits one base from this clone, and base qualities are not available. Genomic DNA was isolated from the sorted cells so that the TCRbeta CDR3 region could be sequenced. TCRbeta CDR3 regions were sequenced using the immunoSEQ Assay. TCRdb holds this immuneACCESS table with in-frame rearrangements only. Some clones are missing; in checked studies, unresolved V genes explain under half, and the rest has no known cause. This sample is represented by roughly 70,000 clones; around 84% of them were singletons. Approximately 3.8% of the sample is held by the ten biggest clonotypes. The trial excluded patients who had a history of autoimmune disease or who were on systemic immunosuppression. Peripheral blood for TCR sequencing was collected from all dose cohorts at baseline, on cycle 4 day 1, and on cycle 7 day 1. Samples came from an open-label, multicenter, first-in-human phase I dose-escalation trial of ivuxolimab. Adults with locally advanced or metastatic head and neck squamous cell, hepatocellular, melanoma or renal cell carcinoma were enrolled in the trial. Before TCR sequencing, CD4+ and CD8+ T cells were separately sorted from peripheral blood.

The sample comes from a study of OX40 agonist ivuxolimab in advanced cancers. Looking at the study overall: Ivuxolimab was a fully human IgG2 agonistic monoclonal antibody targeting the costimulatory receptor OX40 (CD134). Intravenous ivuxolimab was administered to patients every 2 weeks at six dose levels: 0.01, 0.1, 0.3, 1.5, 3 and 10 mg/kg. Of the roughly 52 dose-escalation patients, hepatocellular carcinoma was present in 19, melanoma in roughly 15, renal cell carcinoma in 9 and head and neck cancer in 9. In the dose-escalation cohort, 82.7% of patients were male, and the mean age was approximately 60 years, with a range of about 23 to 85. Prior anti-PD-1, anti-PD-L1 or anti-CTLA-4 therapy was permitted, and checkpoint inhibitors had been received by about 37% of dose-escalation patients. Three dose-escalation patients achieved partial responses, one with hepatocellular carcinoma and two with cutaneous melanoma. Peripheral TCRbeta sequencing was intended to test whether TCR sequence diversity was altered and clonal T-cell expansion was caused by ivuxolimab. The paper reports the monotherapy dose-escalation portion (N of about 56 patients) of the phase I ivuxolimab trial. Broader findings and caveats from the paper: In the 0.1-3.0 mg/kg groups, partial responders had among the lowest normalized peripheral clonal expansion, particularly in CD8+ T cells. At doses of 0.1 to 3.0 mg/kg, clonal expansion of both CD4+ and CD8+ T cells in blood was seen between baseline and week 6. Low levels of normalized T-cell clonal expansion were also shown by some nonresponding patients. After ivuxolimab, CD8+ T cells had more expanded clones than CD4+ T cells on average. Antigen specificity was not determined for the clonally expanded peripheral T cells.

V loses 4 bases, J loses 1 base, and the germline ends lie 8 bases apart. From a lookup of the germline V gene, CDR1 and CDR2 are ENHRY and SYGVKD. The CDR3 measures 14 amino acids from cysteine to phenylalanine. The DNA shown is the 42-base CDR3, in frame from base 1. Recombination linked TRBV10-3 to TRBJ1-5, with TRBD1 as a weak D call on 5 bases. The receptor was isolated from an adult with an advanced solid tumor such as melanoma, head and neck, liver or kidney cancer. Specimen: CD4+ or CD8+ T cells sorted from blood, collected in a trial of the OX40 agonist ivuxolimab. The sequenced DNA is TGTGCCATCAGTGGAGGGGAAAGCAATCAGCCCCAGCATTTT. Its protein is CAISGGESNQPQHF.